Sequencing of this T cell receptor beta chain was carried out in a study of human T cells and chemical hapten exposure. Turning to the study itself: A roughly 2 cm by roughly 2 cm inner upper arm patch received 2% DPC for sensitization. Patch tests delivered 0.01% DPC to the upper back and were evaluated at 6 days. Per-sample TCR yields varied mainly from small pooled library volume differences.

The CDR3 is made up of 13 amino acids. V was cut by 6 bases and J by 5 bases, with 13 bases left in between. The V gene's germline CDR1 is MNHNY and CDR2 SVGAGI (reference sequence). Noted time point: patch test 2, 6 weeks after DPC sensitization. Treatment denoted: therapeutic diphenylcyclopropenone sensitization with weekly scalp DPC. Individual cDNA molecules (in the library) carried attached unique molecular identifiers. Each CDR3 protein gets one entry after TCRdb re-called the RACE reads with MiXCR. The sample carries approximately 97,000 distinct CDR3 sequences, about an eighth recorded once. This clonotype originated in a middle-aged woman with alopecia areata. Some clones in this sample may be carry-over from other donors' samples. The V gene is TRBV6-6, the J gene TRBJ2-5, with D maybe TRBD1 (5 bases). Specimen: whole blood, collected in connection with sensitization to the hapten diphenylcyclopropenone (DPC). The CDR3, as DNA: TGTGCCAGCAGCCAGGGAAAGGCGGAGACCCAGTACTTC. It encodes CASSQGKAETQYF.